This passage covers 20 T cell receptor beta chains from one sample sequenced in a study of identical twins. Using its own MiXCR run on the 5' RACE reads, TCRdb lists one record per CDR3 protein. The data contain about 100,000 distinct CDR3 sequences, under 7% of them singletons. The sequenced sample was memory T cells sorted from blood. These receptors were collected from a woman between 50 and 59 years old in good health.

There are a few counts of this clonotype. The CDR3 DNA follows: TGCGCCAGCAGCTTGGAGGGGTTGAACACTGAAGCTTTCTTT. This sequence encodes CASSLEGLNTEAFF. This chain connects TRBV5-1 to TRBJ1-1; D might be TRBD1 (5 bases). Looked up from germline, CDR1 is SGHRS and CDR2 is YFSETQ. V lost 0 bases to trimming and J lost 0 bases, with 6 bases between them. This CDR3 is 14 amino acids long.

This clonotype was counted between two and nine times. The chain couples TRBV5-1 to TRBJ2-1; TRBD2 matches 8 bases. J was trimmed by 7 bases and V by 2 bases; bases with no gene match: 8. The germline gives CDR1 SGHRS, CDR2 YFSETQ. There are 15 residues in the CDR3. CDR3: CASSLRAGVANEQFF. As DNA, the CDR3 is TGCGCCAGCAGCTTAAGAGCGGGAGTTGCTAATGAGCAGTTCTTC. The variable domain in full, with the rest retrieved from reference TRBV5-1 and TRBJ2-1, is KAGVTQTPRYLIKTRGQQVTLSCSPISGHRSVSWYQQTPGQGLQFLFEYFSETQRNKGNFPGRFSGRQFSNSRSEMNVSTLELGDSALYLCASSLRAGVANEQFFGPGTRLTVL.

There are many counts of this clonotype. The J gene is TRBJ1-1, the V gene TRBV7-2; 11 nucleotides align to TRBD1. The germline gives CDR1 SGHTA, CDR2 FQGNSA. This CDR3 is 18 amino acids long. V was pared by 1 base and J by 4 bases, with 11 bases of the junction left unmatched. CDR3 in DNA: TGTGCCAGCAGCTTAGTTGCGGGACAGGGGGGGTGGCCCACTGAAGCTTTCTTT. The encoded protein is CASSLVAGQGGWPTEAFF.

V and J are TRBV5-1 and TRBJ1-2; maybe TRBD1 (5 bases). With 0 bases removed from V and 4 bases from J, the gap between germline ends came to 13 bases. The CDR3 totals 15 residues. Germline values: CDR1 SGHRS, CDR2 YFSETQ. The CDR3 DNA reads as TGCGCCAGCAGCTTGGGGGGGTCAGGGACCTATGGCTACACCTTC. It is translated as CASSLGGSGTYGYTF.

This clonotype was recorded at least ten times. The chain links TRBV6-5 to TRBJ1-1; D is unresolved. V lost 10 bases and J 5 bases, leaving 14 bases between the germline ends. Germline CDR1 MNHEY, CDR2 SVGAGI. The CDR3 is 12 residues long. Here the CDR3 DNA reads TGTGCCACCTCCGTGCTGGGGACTGAAGCTTTCTTT. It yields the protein CATSVLGTEAFF.

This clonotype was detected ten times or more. The CDR3 reads CASSRQGKNTEAFF. CDR3 nucleotides: TGTGCCAGCAGCCGACAGGGAAAGAACACTGAAGCTTTCTTT. This chain links TRBV3-1 with TRBJ1-1; TRBD1 matches 7 bases. The junction had 3 bases not matched to a gene; V was cut back by 4 bases and J by 1 base. The CDR3 is 14 residues long. CDR1 and CDR2 (germline): LGHDT, YNNKEL (reference sequence).

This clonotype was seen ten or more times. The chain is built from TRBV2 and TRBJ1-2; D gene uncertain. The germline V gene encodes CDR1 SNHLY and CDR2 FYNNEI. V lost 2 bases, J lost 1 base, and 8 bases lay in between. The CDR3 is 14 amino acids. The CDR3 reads CASSEYGINYGYTF. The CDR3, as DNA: TGTGCCAGCAGTGAATATGGGATTAACTATGGCTACACCTTC.

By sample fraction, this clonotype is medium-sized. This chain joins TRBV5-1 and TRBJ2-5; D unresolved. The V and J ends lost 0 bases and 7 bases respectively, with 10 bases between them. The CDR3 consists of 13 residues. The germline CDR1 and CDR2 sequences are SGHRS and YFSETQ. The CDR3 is CASSLGHEPTQYF. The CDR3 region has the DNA TGCGCCAGCAGCTTGGGACATGAACCGACCCAGTACTTC.

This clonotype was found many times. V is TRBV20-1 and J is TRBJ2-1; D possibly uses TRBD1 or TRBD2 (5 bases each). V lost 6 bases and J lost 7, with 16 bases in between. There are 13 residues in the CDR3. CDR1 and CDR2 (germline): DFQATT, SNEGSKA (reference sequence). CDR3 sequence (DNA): TGCAGTGCCGTTTCCGGGAAGGGGAATGAGCAGTTCTTC. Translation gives CSAVSGKGNEQFF.

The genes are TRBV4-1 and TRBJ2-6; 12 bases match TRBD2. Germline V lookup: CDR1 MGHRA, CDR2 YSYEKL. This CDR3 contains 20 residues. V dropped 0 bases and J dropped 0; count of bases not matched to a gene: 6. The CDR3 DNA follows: TGCGCCAGCAGCCAAGAAGGTCCGACTAGCGGGAGCTCTGGGGCCAACGTCCTGACTTTC. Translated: CASSQEGPTSGSSGANVLTF.

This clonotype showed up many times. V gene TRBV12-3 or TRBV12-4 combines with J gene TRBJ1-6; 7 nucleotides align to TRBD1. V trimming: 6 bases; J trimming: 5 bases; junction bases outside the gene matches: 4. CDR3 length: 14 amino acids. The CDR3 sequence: CASRPGTDNSPLHF. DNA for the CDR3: TGTGCCAGCAGACCTGGGACAGATAATTCACCCCTCCACTTT.

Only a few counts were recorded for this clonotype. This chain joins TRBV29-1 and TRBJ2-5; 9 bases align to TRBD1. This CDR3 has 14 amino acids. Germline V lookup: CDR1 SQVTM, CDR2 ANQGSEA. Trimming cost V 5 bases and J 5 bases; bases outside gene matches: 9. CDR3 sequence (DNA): TGCAGCGTTATTAAGACAGGGGGTGGGGAGACCCAGTACTTC. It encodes CSVIKTGGGETQYF.

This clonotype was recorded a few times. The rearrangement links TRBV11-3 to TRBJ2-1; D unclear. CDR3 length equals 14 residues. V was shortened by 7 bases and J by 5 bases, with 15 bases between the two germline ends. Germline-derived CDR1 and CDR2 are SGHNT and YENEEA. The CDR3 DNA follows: TGTGCCAGCACCCCGGGCCCTGTGGACAATGAGCAGTTCTTC. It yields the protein CASTPGPVDNEQFF.

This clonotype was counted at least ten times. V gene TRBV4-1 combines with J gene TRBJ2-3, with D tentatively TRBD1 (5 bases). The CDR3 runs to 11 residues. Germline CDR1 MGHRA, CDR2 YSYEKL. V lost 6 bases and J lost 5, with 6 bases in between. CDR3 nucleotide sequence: TGCGCCAGCAGACAGGAAGATACGCAGTATTTT. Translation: CASRQEDTQYF.

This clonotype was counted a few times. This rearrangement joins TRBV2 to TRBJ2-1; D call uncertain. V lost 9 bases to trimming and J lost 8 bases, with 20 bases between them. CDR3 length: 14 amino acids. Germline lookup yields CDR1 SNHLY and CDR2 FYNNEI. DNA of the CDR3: TGTGCCAGTTCAACCGGGCCTCCACTCCATGAGCAGTTCTTC. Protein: CASSTGPPLHEQFF.

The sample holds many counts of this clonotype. In DNA, the CDR3 is TGCGCCAGCAGCGCCGGACCAGGACTGGATGAGCAGTTCTTC. Protein sequence: CASSAGPGLDEQFF. This rearrangement joins TRBV5-1 to TRBJ2-1; tentative D call: TRBD2 (5 bases). This CDR3 comprises 14 residues. Deletions cut 4 bases from V and 8 bases from J, with 16 bases between. Per the germline V gene, CDR1 is SGHRS and CDR2 is YFSETQ.

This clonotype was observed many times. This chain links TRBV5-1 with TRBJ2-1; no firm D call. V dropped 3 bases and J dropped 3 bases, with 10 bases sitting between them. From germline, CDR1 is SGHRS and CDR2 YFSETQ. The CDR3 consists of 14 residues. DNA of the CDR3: TGCGCCAGCAGCTCCGCCAGCGACTACAATGAGCAGTTCTTC. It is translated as CASSSASDYNEQFF.

In DNA, the CDR3 is TGCAGTGCTAGAGATAACCGCGAGACCCAGTACTTC. Encoded protein: CSARDNRETQYF. V is TRBV20-1 and J is TRBJ2-5; D is unresolved. V was trimmed by 0 bases and J by 5 bases, leaving 7 bases between them. There are 12 residues in the CDR3. Germline assignment: CDR1 DFQATT and CDR2 SNEGSKA (reference sequence).

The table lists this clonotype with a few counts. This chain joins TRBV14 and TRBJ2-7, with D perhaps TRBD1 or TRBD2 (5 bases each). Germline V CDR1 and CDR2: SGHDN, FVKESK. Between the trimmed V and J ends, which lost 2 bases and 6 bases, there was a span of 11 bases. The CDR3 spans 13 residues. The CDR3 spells CASSQTGAGEQYV. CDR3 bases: TGTGCCAGCAGCCAAACCGGGGCGGGCGAGCAGTACGTC.

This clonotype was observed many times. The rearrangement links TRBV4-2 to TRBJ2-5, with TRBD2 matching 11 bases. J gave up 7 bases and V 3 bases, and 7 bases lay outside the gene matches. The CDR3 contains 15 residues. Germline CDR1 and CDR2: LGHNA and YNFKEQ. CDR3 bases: TGTGCCAGCAGCCAGGCCCTAGCGGGAGGAGGGACCCAGTACTTC. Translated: CASSQALAGGGTQYF.